This T cell receptor beta chain is from a study of blood T cell repertoires in COVID-19. Study in general: T cells, B-cell-depleted T cells, or PBMCs supplied cDNA or gDNA.

Germline CDR1 MNHGY, CDR2 SAAAGT. CDR3 length: 10 amino acids. Trimming removed 2 bases from V and 8 bases from J, with 3 bases in between. Participants, about 18 to 100 years old, spanned more than 20 US areas. Data came from immunoSEQ multiplex PCR; TCRdb stores just in-frame clones and leaves some out. The table lists approximately 210,000 clones, over 75% of them singletons, with around 4% in the top ten. The chain carries TRBV6-8 and TRBJ1-1; D gene unclear. This clonotype was obtained from a young man with acute COVID-19. What was sequenced was PBMCs or T cells enriched from blood (not recorded which). CDR3 in DNA: TGTGCCAGCAGTTACCTCGAAGCTTTCTTT. As protein: CASSYLEAFF.